One sample yielded the 23 T cell receptor beta chains listed below, sequenced in a study of T cells after yellow fever vaccination. One entry per CDR3 protein results from TCRdb running MiXCR on the 5' RACE reads. The data hold more than 95,000 distinct CDR3 sequences, with around 9.8% observed a single time. Source: CD8+ T cells sorted from PBMCs, taken on the day of the yellow fever booster vaccination. These receptors were obtained from a man between 18 and 29 years old who received the YFV17D yellow fever vaccine.

This clonotype was recorded many times. This chain links TRBV20-1 with TRBJ2-2; no firm D call. Germline V gives CDR1 DFQATT, CDR2 SNEGSKA (reference sequence). The V and J ends lost 4 bases and 2 bases respectively, with 8 bases between them. CDR3 length equals 13 residues. The CDR3 loop reads CSAIKANTGELFF. The CDR3 DNA reads TGCAGTGCTATTAAAGCCAACACCGGGGAGCTGTTTTTT.

The rearrangement uses TRBV12-3 or TRBV12-4 and TRBJ2-7; tentatively, D is TRBD1 or TRBD2 (6 bases each). The CDR3 length is 16 residues. With 6 bases removed from V and 0 bases from J, the gap between germline ends came to 18 bases. The CDR3 DNA reads as TGTGCCAGCAGCCCCTCGGGGGCCCTAAACTCCTACGAGCAGTACTTC. It translates to CASSPSGALNSYEQYF.

This clonotype was counted only a few times. J is TRBJ1-5 and V is TRBV18; 7 nucleotides match TRBD1. This CDR3 is built from 15 residues. In germline, CDR1 is KGHSH, CDR2 LQKENI. Trimming cost V 3 bases and J 3 bases; bases outside gene matches: 5. The CDR3 sequence: CASSPVGQSNQPQHF. The CDR3 DNA reads as TGTGCCAGCTCACCGGTGGGACAGTCCAATCAGCCCCAGCATTTT.

This clonotype showed up just a few times. The J gene is TRBJ2-3, the V gene TRBV7-9; 15 nucleotides agree with TRBD2. Germline-derived CDR1 and CDR2 are SEHNR and FQNEAQ (reference sequence). This CDR3 spans 18 amino acids. V gave up 6 bases and J gave up 0 bases; unmatched junction bases: 7. This CDR3 reads CASRSGTSGGTSTDTQYF. CDR3 nucleotides: TGTGCCAGCAGGTCCGGGACTAGCGGGGGGACTAGCACAGATACGCAGTATTTT.

Only a few counts were recorded for this clonotype. This chain links TRBV4-1 with TRBJ2-1, with D possibly being TRBD1 (6 bases). Germline CDR1 is MGHRA and CDR2 is YSYEKL. V lost 1 base to trimming and J lost 3 bases, with 13 bases between them. There are 16 residues in the CDR3. DNA for the CDR3: TGCGCCAGCAGCCAAGTTCGGGTGACAGGCTACAATGAGCAGTTCTTC. Its translation is CASSQVRVTGYNEQFF.

This clonotype occurred many times. For the CDR3, the DNA is TGCAGCGTTCGTGGACAGGGCTACGAGCAGTACTTC. Translating it yields CSVRGQGYEQYF. The V call is TRBV29-1, the J call TRBJ2-7; 8 nucleotides match TRBD1. Germline CDR1 SQVTM, CDR2 ANQGSEA. The CDR3 is 12 amino acids. Losses at the gene ends were 5 bases for V and 3 bases for J; bases not matched to a gene: 3.

This clonotype was seen more than once but under ten times. The chain employs TRBV6-6 and TRBJ2-7, with unresolved D. CDR1 MNHNY and CDR2 SVGAGI come from the germline V gene (reference sequence). The CDR3 is 14 residues long. The V gene lost 8 bases and the J gene lost 3 bases, with 17 bases spanning the gap. Here the CDR3 DNA reads TGTGCCAGCTCTGGGATGGGCACCTACTACGAGCAGTACGTC. It yields the protein CASSGMGTYYEQYV.

The sample holds many counts of this clonotype. The chain carries TRBV27 and TRBJ2-1, with 9 bases matching TRBD2. Trimming cost V 4 bases and J 8 bases; bases outside gene matches: 6. The germline CDR1 and CDR2 sequences are MNHEY and SMNVEV (reference sequence). CDR3 length equals 14 residues. CDR3 nucleotide sequence: TGTGCCAGCAGTTCGGGACTAGCTTATGATGAGCAGTTCTTC. The encoded protein is CASSSGLAYDEQFF.

The chain links TRBV4-1 to TRBJ2-5; no reliable D call. The CDR3 covers 16 residues. Germline loops: CDR1 MGHRA, CDR2 YSYEKL. V lost 1 base to trimming and J lost 7 bases, with 19 bases between them. The CDR3 here is CASSQGAQWVGGTQYF. CDR3 nucleotides: TGCGCCAGCAGCCAAGGGGCCCAGTGGGTTGGTGGGACCCAGTACTTC.

This clonotype was counted once. V is TRBV12-3 or TRBV12-4 and J is TRBJ1-2, with D possibly TRBD1 on 5 matching bases. Trimming took 3 bases from V and 7 from J, leaving 15 bases between them. The CDR3 runs 14 residues. The CDR3 here is CASSFRGTGGGYTF. CDR3 bases: TGTGCCAGCAGTTTTCGGGGGACCGGCGGTGGCTACACCTTC.

The rearrangement links TRBV29-1 to TRBJ2-1, with 7 bases identical to TRBD2. J was trimmed by 2 bases and V by 2 bases; bases with no gene match: 6. Looked up from germline, CDR1 is SQVTM and CDR2 is ANQGSEA. The CDR3 runs to 15 residues. CDR3 DNA sequence: TGCAGCGTTGAACGGAACGGGGGGACCTACAATGAGCAGTTCTTC. This codes for CSVERNGGTYNEQFF.

The chain joins TRBV5-5 to TRBJ2-1; the match to TRBD1 covers 9 bases. CDR1 is SGHKS and CDR2 is YYEKEE in the germline V gene (reference sequence). The CDR3 sequence is 16 residues long. Trimming took 4 bases from V and 1 from J; bases not matched to a gene: 6. CDR3 bases: TGTGCCAGCAGCCTAGAGGGACAGGGATCCTACAATGAGCAGTTCTTC. Its translation: CASSLEGQGSYNEQFF.

V is TRBV7-3 and J is TRBJ1-1, with D uncertain. CDR3 size: 13 residues. V lost 5 bases and J lost 1, with 8 bases in between. CDR1 and CDR2 (germline): SGHTA, FQGTGA. The CDR3 nucleotides are TGTGCCAGCAGCATGTGGGGGAACACTGAAGCTTTCTTT. This codes for CASSMWGNTEAFF.

This sequence joins TRBV4-3 and TRBJ2-5, with 11 nucleotides matching TRBD2. CDR1 and CDR2 (germline): LGHNA, YSLEER. The CDR3 has 16 amino acids. J lost 6 bases, V lost 2 bases, and 8 bases had no gene match. The CDR3 nucleotides read TGCGCCAGCAGCCAAACCGGGACTAGCGGATTTCAGACCCAGTACTTC. Residues: CASSQTGTSGFQTQYF.

Many counts were recorded for this clonotype. This chain links TRBV7-7 with TRBJ2-3; D is tentatively TRBD1 or TRBD2 (5 bases each). CDR3 length: 14 residues. Germline V gives CDR1 SSHAT, CDR2 FNYEAQ (reference sequence). V lost 5 bases and J lost 3, with 12 bases in between. The CDR3: CASSRDLRTDTQYF. CDR3 DNA sequence: TGTGCCAGCAGCAGGGACCTTAGAACAGATACGCAGTATTTT.

This clonotype was counted only a few times. The chain combines TRBV18 with TRBJ2-1; D perhaps matches TRBD2 (7 bases). From germline, CDR1 is KGHSH and CDR2 LQKENI. The CDR3 loop spans 14 amino acids. V lost 5 bases to trimming and J lost 5 bases, with 13 bases between them. The CDR3 loop reads CASSYREGDNEQFF. The CDR3 DNA reads TGTGCCAGCTCATACAGGGAGGGTGACAATGAGCAGTTCTTC.

V and J are TRBV7-9 and TRBJ2-1, with TRBD2 matching 14 bases. The germline CDR1 and CDR2 sequences are SEHNR and FQNEAQ (reference sequence). The CDR3 extends over 17 amino acids. V gave up 5 bases and J gave up 4 bases; unmatched junction bases: 7. CDR3 in amino acids: CASSPPGTSGGYNEQFF. DNA for the CDR3: TGTGCCAGCAGCCCCCCAGGGACTAGCGGGGGTTACAATGAGCAGTTCTTC.

This clonotype appeared a few times. This chain links TRBV20-1 with TRBJ1-5; maybe TRBD1 (6 bases). Germline V gene sequence: CDR1 DFQATT, CDR2 SNEGSKA (reference sequence). The CDR3 extends over 15 amino acids. V lost 2 bases and J lost 1, with 12 bases in between. The CDR3 DNA reads TGCAGTGCTAGAAGTGCGGGGGCAAGCAATCAGCCCCAGCATTTT. Its protein is CSARSAGASNQPQHF.

This clonotype showed up just a few times. The chain combines TRBV10-3 with TRBJ1-1; D is undetermined. Trimming took 3 bases from V and 8 from J, leaving 7 bases between them. The CDR3 runs 11 residues. Looked up from germline, CDR1 is ENHRY and CDR2 is SYGVKD. The CDR3 nucleotides read TGTGCCATCAGTGAACAGACGGAAGCTTTCTTT. Translation: CAISEQTEAFF.

This clonotype appeared a few times. This CDR3 is CASSLSNGWEQFF. CDR3 nucleotides: TGTGCCAGCAGTTTATCGAACGGTTGGGAGCAGTTCTTC. This sequence joins TRBV27 and TRBJ2-1; D not resolved. CDR3 length: 13 amino acids. The V gene's germline CDR1 is MNHEY and CDR2 SMNVEV (reference sequence). V gave up 0 bases and J gave up 10 bases, with 10 bases separating them.

The V call is TRBV13, the J call TRBJ2-2; 7 bases are a match to TRBD1. The CDR3 has 14 residues. Germline loops: CDR1 PRHDT, CDR2 FYEKMQ (reference sequence). Trimming at V came to 5 bases and at J to 4 bases, leaving 4 bases not matched to a gene. CDR3 residues: CASSTDRVTGELFF. CDR3 in DNA: TGTGCCAGCAGCACCGACAGGGTCACCGGGGAGCTGTTTTTT.

The sample holds a few counts of this clonotype. CDR3 protein: CASSLTGTNSPLHF. DNA for the CDR3: TGTGCCAGCAGTTTAACGGGGACCAATTCACCCCTCCACTTT. V gene TRBV28 combines with J gene TRBJ1-6, with D perhaps matching TRBD1 (5 bases). Germline values: CDR1 MDHEN, CDR2 SYDVKM. Trimming cost V 2 bases and J 7 bases, with 9 bases left between them. CDR3 length: 14 amino acids. The whole variable domain, filled in from reference TRBV28 and TRBJ1-6, reads DVKVTQSSRYLVKRTGEKVFLECVQDMDHENMFWYRQDPGLGLRLIYFSYDVKMKEKGDIPEGYSVSREKKERFSLILESASTNQTSMYLCASSLTGTNSPLHFGNGTRLTVT.

This clonotype was seen many times. This chain uses TRBV20-1 with TRBJ2-7; tentative D call: TRBD1 (5 bases). Trimming shortened V by 3 bases and J by 0 bases, and 6 bases separated the two germline ends. This CDR3 spans 12 amino acids. The V gene's germline CDR1 is DFQATT and CDR2 SNEGSKA (reference sequence). This chain's CDR3 is CSASTGSYEQYF. Here the CDR3 DNA reads TGCAGTGCTAGTACAGGCTCCTACGAGCAGTACTTC.